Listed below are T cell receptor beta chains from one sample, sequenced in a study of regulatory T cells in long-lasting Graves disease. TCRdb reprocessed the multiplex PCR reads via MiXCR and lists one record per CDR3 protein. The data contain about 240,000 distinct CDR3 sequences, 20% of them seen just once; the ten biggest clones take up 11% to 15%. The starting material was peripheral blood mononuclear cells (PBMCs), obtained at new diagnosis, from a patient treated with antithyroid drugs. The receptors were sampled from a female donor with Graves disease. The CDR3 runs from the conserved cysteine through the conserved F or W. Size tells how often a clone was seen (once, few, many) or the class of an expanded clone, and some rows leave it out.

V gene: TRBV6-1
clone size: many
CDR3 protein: CASSLDDSPLHF

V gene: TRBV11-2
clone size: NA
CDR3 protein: CASSSDRVAAFF

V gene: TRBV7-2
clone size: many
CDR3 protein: CASSLSAGGFRDTQYF

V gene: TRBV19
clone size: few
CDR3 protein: CASTQAGTLGDTQYF

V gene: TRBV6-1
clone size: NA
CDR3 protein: CASSVSREQYF

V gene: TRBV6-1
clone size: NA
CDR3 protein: CASSHYSPLHF

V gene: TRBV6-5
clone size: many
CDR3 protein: CASSYTSNTEAFF

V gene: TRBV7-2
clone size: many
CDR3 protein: CANTRGLTGSYGYTF

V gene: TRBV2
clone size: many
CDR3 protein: CASSEKGYGSSYNEQFF

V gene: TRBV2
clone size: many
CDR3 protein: CASSEAGISYEQYF

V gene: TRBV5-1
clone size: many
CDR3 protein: CASSFTPGQGDEQYF

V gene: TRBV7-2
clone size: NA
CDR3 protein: CASSPLGGGRSEQFF

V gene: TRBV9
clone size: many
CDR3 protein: CASSPRQGTNTEAFF

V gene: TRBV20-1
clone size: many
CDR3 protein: CSAPARRSTDTQYF

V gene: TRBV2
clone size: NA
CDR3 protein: CASSPGGPSYNEQYF

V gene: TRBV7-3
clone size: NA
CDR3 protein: CASSVDLGGGTEAFF

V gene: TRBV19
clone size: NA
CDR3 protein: CASSIQGGQPQHF

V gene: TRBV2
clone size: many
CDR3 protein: CASRSGTGEEKLFF

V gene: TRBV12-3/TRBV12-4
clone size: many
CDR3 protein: CASSLGDYQRAEQFF

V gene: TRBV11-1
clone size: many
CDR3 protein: CASSLGAGRGYEQYF

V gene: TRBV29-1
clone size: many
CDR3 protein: CSVRQGGQETQYF

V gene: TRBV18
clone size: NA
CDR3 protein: CASSPRDRYTDTQYF

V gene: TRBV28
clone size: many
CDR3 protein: CASRDSSVTEAFF

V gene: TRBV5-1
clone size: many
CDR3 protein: CASSSRTSGGGNEQFF

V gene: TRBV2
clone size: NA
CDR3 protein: CASSEAEGLANTGELFF

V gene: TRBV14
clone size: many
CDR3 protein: CASSQDYRVEGGELFF

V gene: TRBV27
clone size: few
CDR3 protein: CASRPRDRPYNEQFF

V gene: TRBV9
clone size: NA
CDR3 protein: CASSVGGFSYNEQFF

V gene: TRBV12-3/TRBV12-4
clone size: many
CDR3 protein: CASSNGLDEQYF

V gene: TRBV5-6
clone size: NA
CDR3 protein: CASSLTSGGAGEQFF

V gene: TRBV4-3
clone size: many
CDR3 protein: CASSHRWTSPTGELFF

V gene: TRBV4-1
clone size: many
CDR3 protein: CASSPVLRRGEQYF

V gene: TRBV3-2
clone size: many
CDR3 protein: CASSLTRDREIQYF

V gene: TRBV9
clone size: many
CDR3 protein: CASSPTPDISYGYTF

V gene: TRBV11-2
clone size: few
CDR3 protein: CASSLDRPGVNTIYF

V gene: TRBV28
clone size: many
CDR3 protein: CASSFSSGYTF

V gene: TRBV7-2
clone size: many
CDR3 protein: CASSTRLAYDEQFF

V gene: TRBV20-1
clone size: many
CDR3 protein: CSASPGSGNTIYF

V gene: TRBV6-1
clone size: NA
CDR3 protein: CASSPRVRHLGVQETQYF

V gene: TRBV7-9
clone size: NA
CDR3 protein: CASSQTGRAQPQHF

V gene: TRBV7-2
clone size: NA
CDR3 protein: CASSPGVAKNIQYF

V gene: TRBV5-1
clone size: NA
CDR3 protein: CASSLAGGSNEQFF

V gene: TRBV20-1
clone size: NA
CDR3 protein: CSATRLAGGETQYF

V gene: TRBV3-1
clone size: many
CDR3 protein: CASSQAQGGEAFF

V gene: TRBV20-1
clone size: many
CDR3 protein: CSGSSGSSYNEQFF

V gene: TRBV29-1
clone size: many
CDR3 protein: CSVEELAGVYNEQFF

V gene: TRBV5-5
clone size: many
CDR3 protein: CASSFKQVGVTEAFF

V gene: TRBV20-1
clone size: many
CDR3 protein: CSASTGLGSNQPQHF

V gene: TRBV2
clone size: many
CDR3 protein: CASCTSYEQYF

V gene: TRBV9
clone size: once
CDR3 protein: CASSVVEGNTEAFF

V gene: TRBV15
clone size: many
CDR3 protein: CATSRGGQSTDTQYF

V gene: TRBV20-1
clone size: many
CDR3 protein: CSALSAGGADTQYF

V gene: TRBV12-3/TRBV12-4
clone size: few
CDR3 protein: CATLRGDGYTF

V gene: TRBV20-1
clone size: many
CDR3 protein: CSARDWPEGNLYGYTF

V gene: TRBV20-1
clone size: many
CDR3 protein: CSASGGGESVGQYF

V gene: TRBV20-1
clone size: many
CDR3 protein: CSAQSGTRGQPQHF

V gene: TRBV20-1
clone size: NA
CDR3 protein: CSARSLSGGAWETQYF

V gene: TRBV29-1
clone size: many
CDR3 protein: CSTIGTGGRRNYGYTF

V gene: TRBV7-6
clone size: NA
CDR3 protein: CASSKDTDTEAFF